This is a list of T cell receptor beta chains from one sample in a study of T-cell memory formation after mild COVID-19. TCRdb called the 5' RACE reads again in MiXCR, with one record for every CDR3 protein. The sample records over 350,000 distinct CDR3 sequences, approximately 25% being singletons. Specimen: PBMCs or a T cell subset sorted from them (not recorded which). These receptors all stem from an adult woman who had mild COVID-19 (a few samples of this study predate the infection). Cell type and time point are not known. Each CDR3 is given with its conserved first and last residue. Fields, in order: V gene, J gene, CDR3 protein.

>TRBV20-1|TRBJ2-1
CSAQREVYSEQFF
>TRBV20-1|TRBJ2-1
CSARDMPGNTYNEQFF
>TRBV4-1|TRBJ2-7
CASSQEGTGGEEQYF
>TRBV5-1|TRBJ2-3
CASIGTDTDTQYF
>TRBV29-1|TRBJ1-2
CSVFQGYGYTF
>TRBV12-3/TRBV12-4|TRBJ2-1
CASRRDGGADFNEQFF
>TRBV5-1|TRBJ1-2
CASSLQAVDGYTF
>TRBV29-1|TRBJ1-5
CSVALGGDQPQHF
>TRBV29-1|TRBJ2-3
CSVVTGGTDTQYF
>TRBV24-1|TRBJ2-5
CALNQRLPYQETQYF
>TRBV7-7|TRBJ2-2
CASSSREFGTGELFF